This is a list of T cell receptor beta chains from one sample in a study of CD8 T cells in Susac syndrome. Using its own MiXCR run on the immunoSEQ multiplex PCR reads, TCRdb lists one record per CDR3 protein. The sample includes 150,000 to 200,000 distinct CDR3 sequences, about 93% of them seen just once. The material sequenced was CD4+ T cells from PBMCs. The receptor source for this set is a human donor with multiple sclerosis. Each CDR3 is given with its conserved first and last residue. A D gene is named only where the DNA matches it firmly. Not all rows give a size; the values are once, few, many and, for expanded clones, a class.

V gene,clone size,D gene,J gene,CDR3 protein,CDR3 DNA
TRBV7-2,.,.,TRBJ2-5,CASSSNFGVYF,TGTGCCAGCAGCTCAAACTTCGGGGTTTACTTC
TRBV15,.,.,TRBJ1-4,CATSRDSSGAAGYEKLFF,TGTGCCACCAGCAGAGATTCCTCAGGGGCAGCCGGCTATGAAAAACTGTTTTTT
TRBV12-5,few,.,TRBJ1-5,CASGYNQPQHF,TGTGCTAGTGGTTACAATCAGCCCCAGCATTTT
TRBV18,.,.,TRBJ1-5,CASSPKGRAGNQPQHF,TGTGCCAGCTCACCAAAGGGACGGGCAGGGAATCAGCCCCAGCATTTT
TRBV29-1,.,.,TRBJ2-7,CSVEGRNEQYF,TGCAGCGTTGAAGGGCGGAACGAGCAGTACTTC
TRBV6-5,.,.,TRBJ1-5,CASSPTASSPQHF,TGTGCCAGCAGCCCAACGGCGTCTTCTCCCCAGCATTTT
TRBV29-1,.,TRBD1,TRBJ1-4,CSVGGQSNEKLFF,TGCAGCGTTGGGGGACAGTCTAATGAAAAACTGTTTTTT
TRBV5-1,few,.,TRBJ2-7,CASSLTENYEQYF,TGCGCCAGCAGTTTAACAGAGAACTACGAGCAGTACTTC
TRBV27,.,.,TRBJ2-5,CASSLRRQETQYF,TGTGCCAGCAGTTTGCGGCGCCAAGAGACCCAGTACTTC
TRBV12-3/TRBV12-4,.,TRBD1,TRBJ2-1,CASAEGTVYNEQFF,TGTGCCAGCGCTGAGGGGACAGTATACAATGAGCAGTTCTTC
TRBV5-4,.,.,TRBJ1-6,CASSFIKSSSSYNSPLHF,TGTGCCAGCAGCTTCATTAAAAGCTCGAGCTCCTATAATTCACCCCTCCACTTT
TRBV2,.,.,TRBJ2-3,CASSDTRTDTQYF,TGTGCCAGCAGTGATACGCGCACAGATACGCAGTATTTT
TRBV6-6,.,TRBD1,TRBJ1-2,CASSRDRGGGYTF,TGTGCCAGCAGTCGGGACAGGGGGGGTGGCTACACCTTC
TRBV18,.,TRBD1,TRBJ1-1,CASSTPGTGVNEAFF,TGTGCCAGCTCAACCCCCGGGACAGGTGTCAATGAAGCTTTCTTT
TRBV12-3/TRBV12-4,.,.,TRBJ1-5,CASSTTTSRQPQHF,TGTGCCAGCAGCACGACCACCAGTCGTCAGCCCCAGCATTTT
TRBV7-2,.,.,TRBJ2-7,CASSLDYPDEQYF,TGTGCCAGCAGCCTAGACTACCCGGACGAGCAGTACTTC
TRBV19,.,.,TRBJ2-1,CASSSHGQQFF,TGTGCCAGTAGCTCCCATGGCCAGCAGTTCTTC
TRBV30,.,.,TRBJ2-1,CARALTDEQFF,TGTGCGCGGGCCCTGACCGATGAGCAGTTCTTC
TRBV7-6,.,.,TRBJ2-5,CASSSLGGYGETQYF,TGTGCCAGCAGCTCCCTCGGGGGATACGGTGAGACCCAGTACTTC
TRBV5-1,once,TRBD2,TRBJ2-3,CASSSTLAGNTDTQYF,TGCGCCAGCAGCTCAACTCTAGCGGGGAACACAGATACGCAGTATTTT
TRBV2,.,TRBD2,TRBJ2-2,CASLPRDYPPGELFF,TGTGCCAGCCTCCCCCGGGACTATCCCCCCGGGGAGCTGTTTTTT
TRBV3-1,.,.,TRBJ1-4,CASSFRGEGNEKLFF,TGTGCCAGCAGCTTTCGGGGCGAAGGCAATGAAAAACTGTTTTTT
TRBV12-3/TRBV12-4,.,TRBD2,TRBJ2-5,CASSLGEGETQYF,TGTGCCAGCAGTTTAGGGGAGGGTGAGACCCAGTACTTC
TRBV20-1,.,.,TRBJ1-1,CSARQGRDTEAFF,TGCAGTGCTAGACAGGGGCGGGACACTGAAGCTTTCTTT
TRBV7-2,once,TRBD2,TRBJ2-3,CASSQGGGVDTQYF,TGTGCCAGCAGCCAAGGCGGGGGGGTGGATACGCAGTATTTT
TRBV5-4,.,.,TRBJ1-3,CASSSGTGNTIYF,TGTGCCAGCAGCTCTGGGACAGGAAACACCATATATTTT
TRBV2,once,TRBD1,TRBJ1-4,CASFLDTGEEKLFF,TGTGCCAGCTTCCTGGACACAGGGGAGGAAAAACTGTTTTTT
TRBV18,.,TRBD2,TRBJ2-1,CASSHSAGGSGQNRNEQFF,TGTGCCAGCTCACACTCGGCCGGGGGTAGCGGGCAAAATAGGAATGAGCAGTTCTTC
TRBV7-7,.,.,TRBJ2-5,CASSRIYYRGTQYF,TGTGCTAGCAGCCGAATATACTACCGCGGGACCCAGTACTTC
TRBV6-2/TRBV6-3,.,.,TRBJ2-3,CASTWSGSAHTQYF,TGTGCCAGCACCTGGAGCGGGTCGGCGCATACGCAGTATTTT
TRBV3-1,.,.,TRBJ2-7,CASSHAYEQYF,TGTGCCAGCAGCCACGCCTACGAGCAGTACTTC
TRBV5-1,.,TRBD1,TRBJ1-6,CASSSGTGESPLHF,TGCGCCAGCAGCTCAGGGACAGGGGAATCACCCCTCCACTTT
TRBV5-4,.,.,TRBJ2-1,CASSLGRFSGEQFF,TGTGCCAGCAGCTTGGGGAGGTTTAGTGGTGAGCAGTTCTTC
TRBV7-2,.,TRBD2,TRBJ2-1,CASSPRREGNEQFF,TGTGCCAGCAGCCCCCGCCGGGAGGGGAATGAGCAGTTCTTC
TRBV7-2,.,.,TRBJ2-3,CASSKEGQGTQYF,TGTGCCAGCAGCAAGGAGGGCCAGGGTACGCAGTATTTT
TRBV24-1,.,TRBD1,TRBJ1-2,CATSDRNRGTLYGYTF,TGTGCCACCAGTGACCGAAACAGGGGGACATTGTATGGCTACACCTTC
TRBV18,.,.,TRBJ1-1,CASSPEQREKAFF,TGTGCCAGCTCACCGGAGCAAAGGGAGAAAGCTTTCTTT
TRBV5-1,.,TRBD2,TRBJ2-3,CASSRTSGGAVFTDTQYF,TGCGCCAGCAGCCGGACTAGCGGGGGGGCCGTTTTCACAGATACGCAGTATTTT
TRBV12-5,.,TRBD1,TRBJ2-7,CASGPGQGGYEQYF,TGTGCTAGTGGGCCGGGACAGGGAGGGTACGAGCAGTACTTC
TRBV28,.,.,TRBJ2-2,CASSSGGADTGELFF,TGTGCCAGCAGTTCCGGGGGCGCGGACACCGGGGAGCTGTTTTTT
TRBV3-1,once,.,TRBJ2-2,CASSFLRDRELFF,TGTGCCAGCAGCTTTCTCAGGGATAGGGAGCTGTTTTTT
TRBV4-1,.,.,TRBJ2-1,CASSQVADRGYEQFF,TGCGCCAGCAGCCAGGTTGCGGACAGAGGGTACGAGCAGTTCTTC
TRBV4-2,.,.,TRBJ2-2,CASSRHDTGELFF,TGTGCCAGCAGCCGCCACGACACCGGGGAGCTGTTTTTT
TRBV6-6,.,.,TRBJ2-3,CASSYSDWSPTDTQYF,TGTGCCAGCAGTTACTCTGACTGGTCCCCCACAGATACGCAGTATTTT
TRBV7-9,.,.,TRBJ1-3,CASSPVPGAGNTIYF,TGTGCCAGCAGCCCCGTGCCAGGCGCTGGAAACACCATATATTTT
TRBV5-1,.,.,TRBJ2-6,CASSPRQASGANVLTF,TGCGCCAGCAGCCCGCGGCAGGCCTCTGGGGCCAACGTCCTGACTTTC
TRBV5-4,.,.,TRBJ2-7,CASSFPRREQYF,TGTGCCAGCAGCTTCCCGAGGCGCGAGCAGTACTTC
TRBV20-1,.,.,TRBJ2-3,CSARRKDASSTDTQYF,TGCAGTGCTAGGCGCAAGGACGCCTCTAGCACAGATACGCAGTATTTT
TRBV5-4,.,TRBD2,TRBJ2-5,CASSLVAGGQETQYF,TGTGCCAGCAGTTTAGTAGCGGGGGGCCAAGAGACCCAGTACTTC